These 6 T cell receptor gamma chains were sequenced from one sample in a study of gamma delta lymphoproliferative disorders and STAT genes. TCRdb fed the multiplex PCR reads into CATT to redo clone calling. The sample yields roughly 2,400 gamma-chain clones, approximately 12% seen once. Genomic DNA from isolated PBMCs served as the sequencing template. Sequenced input: blood. The receptors were gathered from a human donor with gamma-delta T-cell large granular lymphocyte leukemia.

This clone has a count of ten or more. The sample holds other DNA sequences that translate to the same CDR3. This chain connects TRGV2 to TRGJ1 or TRGJ2. In the absence of a J gene in TCRdb, the DNA was matched to germline to assign it here. The CDR3 has 12 residues. Germline values: CDR1 EGSNGY, CDR2 YDSYNSKV. V shed 0 bases and J 6 bases; nucleotides not matched to a gene: 2. The CDR3 DNA reads TGTGCCACCTGGGACGGGCGTTATAAGAAACTCTTT. Protein sequence: CATWDGRYKKLF.

By share of the sample, this clone is medium-sized. V usage is TRGV10 and J usage is TRGJ1 or TRGJ2. The J gene, left out of TCRdb, was set here by checking the DNA against germline. TRGV10 qualifies as an ORF whose function is uncertain. V was clipped by 8 bases and J by 4 bases; unmatched bases: 12. There are 14 residues in the CDR3. The CDR3 spells CAAWDYFIYYKKLF. The CDR3 DNA is TGTGCTGCGTGGGATTATTTTATCTATTATAAGAAACTCTTT.

The rearrangement uses TRGV4 and TRGJ1 or TRGJ2. TCRdb lists no J gene, so it was determined here by aligning the DNA to germline. V dropped 5 bases and J dropped 5; count of bases not matched to a gene: 3. From germline, CDR1 is EGSTGY and CDR2 YDSYTSSV. The CDR3 loop spans 11 amino acids. The CDR3 region is CATWGNYKKLF. The CDR3 bases are TGTGCCACCTGGGGGAATTATAAGAAACTCTTT.

By share of the sample, this clone is medium-sized. The chain uses TRGV10 and TRGJ1 or TRGJ2. TCRdb does not report a J gene; here it was assigned by matching the DNA to germline references. TRGV10 is designated an ORF whose function remains uncertain. Trimming took 8 bases from V and 0 from J; bases not matched to a gene: 2. The CDR3 length is 12 residues. The CDR3 region has the DNA TGTGCTGCGTGGGGGAATTATTATAAGAAACTCTTT. This sequence encodes CAAWGNYYKKLF.

This clone has ten or more counts. The rearrangement links TRGV10 to TRGJ1 or TRGJ2. Matching the DNA to germline supplied the J gene, which TCRdb does not give. TRGV10 is identified as an open reading frame with a role that is uncertain. The length of the CDR3 is 15 residues. The trim removed 8 bases at V and 2 bases at J, leaving 13 bases unmatched. CDR3 DNA sequence: TGTGCTGCGTGGGATTGCTCTGGGGATTATTATAAGAAACTCTTT. It translates to CAAWDCSGDYYKKLF.

This clone was observed at least ten times. V gene TRGV10 combines with J gene TRGJ1 or TRGJ2. The J gene, not given by TCRdb, was assigned here from a germline match of the nucleotide sequence. TRGV10 is assigned to the ORF class and has an uncertain function. Unmatched junction bases numbered 8, after V lost 8 bases and J lost 6 bases. This CDR3 spans 12 amino acids. CDR3 region: CAAWDFGYKKLF. The CDR3 DNA follows: TGTGCTGCGTGGGATTTTGGTTATAAGAAACTCTTT.